This T cell receptor (beta chain) originates from a study of response to subunit inactivated influenza vaccine. Overall study results and limits: Every seasonal influenza vaccination brings in few new T cells, the authors suggested.

TCRdb redid the calling of the RT-PCR reads with MiXCR, one entry per CDR3 protein. Here the sample spans roughly 460,000 distinct CDR3 sequences, 10% to 11% being singletons. Germline loops: CDR1 MNHEY, CDR2 SVGAGI. The CDR3 extends over 13 amino acids. Trimming shortened V by 2 bases and J by 7 bases, and 11 bases separated the two germline ends. With respect to this clonotype: Its antigen is undetermined.

The rearrangement uses TRBV6-5 and TRBJ1-2; no definite D call. The TCR comes from a man aged 45-65 years who received an inactivated influenza vaccine. Here the sequenced sample was PBMCs from blood, taken 40 to 50 days after vaccination. The CDR3 reads CASSYVRFSGYTF. For the CDR3, the DNA is TGTGCCAGCAGTTACGTTCGGTTTTCTGGCTACACCTTC.